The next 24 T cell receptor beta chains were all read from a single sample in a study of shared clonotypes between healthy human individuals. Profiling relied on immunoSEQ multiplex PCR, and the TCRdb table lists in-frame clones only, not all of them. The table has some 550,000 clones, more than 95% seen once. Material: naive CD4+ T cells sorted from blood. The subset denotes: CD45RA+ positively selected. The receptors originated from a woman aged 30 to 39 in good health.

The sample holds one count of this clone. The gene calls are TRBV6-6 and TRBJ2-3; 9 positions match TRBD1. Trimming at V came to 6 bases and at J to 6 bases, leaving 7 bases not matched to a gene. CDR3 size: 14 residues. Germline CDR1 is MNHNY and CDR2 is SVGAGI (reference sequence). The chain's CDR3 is CASRRTGVGDTQYF. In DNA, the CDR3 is TGTGCCAGCAGACGGACAGGGGTGGGGGATACGCAGTATTTT.

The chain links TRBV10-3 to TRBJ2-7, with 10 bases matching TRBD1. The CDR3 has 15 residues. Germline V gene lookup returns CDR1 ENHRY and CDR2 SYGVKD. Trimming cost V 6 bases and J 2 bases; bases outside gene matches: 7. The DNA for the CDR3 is TGTGCCATCAGATCGGACAGGGGGAAACCCTACGAGCAGTACTTC. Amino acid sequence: CAIRSDRGKPYEQYF.

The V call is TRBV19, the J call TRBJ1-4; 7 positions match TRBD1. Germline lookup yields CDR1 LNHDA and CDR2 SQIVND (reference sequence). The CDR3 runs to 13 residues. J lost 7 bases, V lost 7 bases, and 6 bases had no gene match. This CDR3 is CASTGQGGEKLFF. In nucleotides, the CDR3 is TGTGCCAGTACAGGCCAGGGGGGTGAAAAACTGTTTTTT.

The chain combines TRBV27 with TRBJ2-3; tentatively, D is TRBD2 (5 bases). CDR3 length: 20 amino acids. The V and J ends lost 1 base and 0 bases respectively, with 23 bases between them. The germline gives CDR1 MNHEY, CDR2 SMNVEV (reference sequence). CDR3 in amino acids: CASSLFPFLSPGTSTDTQYF. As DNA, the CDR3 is TGTGCCAGCAGTTTATTCCCCTTTTTATCCCCGGGAACTAGCACAGATACGCAGTATTTT.

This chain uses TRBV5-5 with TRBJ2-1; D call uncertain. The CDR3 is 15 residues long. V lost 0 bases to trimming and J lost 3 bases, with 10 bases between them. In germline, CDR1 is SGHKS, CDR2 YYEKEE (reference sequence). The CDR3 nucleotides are TGTGCCAGCAGCTTGGATCTGAGCCTCTACAATGAGCAGTTCTTC. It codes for CASSLDLSLYNEQFF.

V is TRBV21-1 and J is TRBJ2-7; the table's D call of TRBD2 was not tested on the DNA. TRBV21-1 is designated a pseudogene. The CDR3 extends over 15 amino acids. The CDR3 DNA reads TGTGCCAGCGGGAATGGCCAGCGGGAGGGCCGCGAGCAGTACTTC. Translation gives CASGNGQREGREQYF.

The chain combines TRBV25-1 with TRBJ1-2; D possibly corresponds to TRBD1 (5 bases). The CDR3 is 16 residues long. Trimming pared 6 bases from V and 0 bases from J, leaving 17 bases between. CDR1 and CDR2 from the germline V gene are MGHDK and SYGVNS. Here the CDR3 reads CASSSRVTTANYGYTF. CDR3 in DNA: TGTGCCAGCAGCTCCAGGGTTACCACAGCTAACTATGGCTACACCTTC.

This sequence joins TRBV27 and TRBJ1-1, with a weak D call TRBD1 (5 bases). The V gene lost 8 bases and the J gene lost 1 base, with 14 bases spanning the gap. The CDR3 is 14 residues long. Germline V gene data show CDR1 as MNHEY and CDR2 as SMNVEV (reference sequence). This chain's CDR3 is CASWTWGRNTEAFF. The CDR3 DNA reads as TGTGCCAGCTGGACGTGGGGGAGGAACACTGAAGCTTTCTTT.

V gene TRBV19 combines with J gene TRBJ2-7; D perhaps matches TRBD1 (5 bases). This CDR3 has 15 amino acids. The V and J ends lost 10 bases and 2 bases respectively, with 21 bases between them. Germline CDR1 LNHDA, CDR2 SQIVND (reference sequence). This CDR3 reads CATSERGGRTYEQYF. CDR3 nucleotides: TGTGCCACCTCCGAAAGGGGTGGTAGGACCTACGAGCAGTACTTC.

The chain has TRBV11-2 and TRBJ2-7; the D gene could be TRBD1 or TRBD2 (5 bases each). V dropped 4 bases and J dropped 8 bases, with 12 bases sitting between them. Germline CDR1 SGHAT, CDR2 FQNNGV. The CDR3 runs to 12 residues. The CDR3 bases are TGTGCCAGCAGCTCCGGACCGGGACAGCAGTACTTC. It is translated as CASSSGPGQQYF.

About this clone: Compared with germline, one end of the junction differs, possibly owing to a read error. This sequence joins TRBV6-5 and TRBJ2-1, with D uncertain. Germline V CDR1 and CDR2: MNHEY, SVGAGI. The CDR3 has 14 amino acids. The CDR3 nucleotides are TGTGCCAGCAGTTACTTAAGCTCCAACAATGAGCAGTTCTTC. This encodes CASSYLSSNNEQFF.

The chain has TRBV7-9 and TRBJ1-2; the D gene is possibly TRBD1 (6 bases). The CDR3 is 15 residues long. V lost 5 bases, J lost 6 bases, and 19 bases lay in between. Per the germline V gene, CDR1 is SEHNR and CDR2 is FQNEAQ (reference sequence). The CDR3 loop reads CASSPRDGGADGYTF. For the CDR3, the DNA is TGTGCCAGCAGCCCCCGGGATGGGGGGGCGGATGGCTACACCTTC.

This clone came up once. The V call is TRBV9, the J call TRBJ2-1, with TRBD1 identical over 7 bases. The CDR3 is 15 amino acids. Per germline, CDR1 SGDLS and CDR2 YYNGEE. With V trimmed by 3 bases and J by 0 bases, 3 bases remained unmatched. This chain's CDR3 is CASSETGSSYNEQFF. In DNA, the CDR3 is TGTGCCAGCAGCGAGACAGGGAGCTCCTACAATGAGCAGTTCTTC.

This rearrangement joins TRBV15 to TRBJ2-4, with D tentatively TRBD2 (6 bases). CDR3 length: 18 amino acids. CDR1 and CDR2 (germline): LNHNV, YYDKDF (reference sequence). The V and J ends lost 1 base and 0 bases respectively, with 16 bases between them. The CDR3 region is CATSRVLRGRVAKNIQYF. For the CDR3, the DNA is TGTGCCACCAGCAGAGTACTCCGGGGGAGAGTAGCCAAAAACATTCAGTACTTC.

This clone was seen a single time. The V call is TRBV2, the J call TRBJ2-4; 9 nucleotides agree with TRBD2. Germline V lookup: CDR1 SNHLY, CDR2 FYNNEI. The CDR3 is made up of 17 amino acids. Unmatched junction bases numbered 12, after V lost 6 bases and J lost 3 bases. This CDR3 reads CASRRGLAGFGKNIQYF. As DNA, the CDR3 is TGTGCCAGCAGACGGGGCCTAGCGGGATTTGGCAAAAACATTCAGTACTTC.

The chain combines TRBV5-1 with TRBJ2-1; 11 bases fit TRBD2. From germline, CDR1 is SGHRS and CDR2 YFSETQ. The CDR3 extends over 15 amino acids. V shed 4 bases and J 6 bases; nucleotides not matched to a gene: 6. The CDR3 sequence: CASSPLTSGTNEQFF. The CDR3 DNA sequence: TGCGCCAGCAGCCCCCTGACTAGCGGGACCAATGAGCAGTTCTTC.

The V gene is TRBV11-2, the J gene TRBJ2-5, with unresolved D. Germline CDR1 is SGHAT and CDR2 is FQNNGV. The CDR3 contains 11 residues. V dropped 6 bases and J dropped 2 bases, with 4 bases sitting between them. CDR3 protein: CASREQETQYF. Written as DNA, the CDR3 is TGTGCCAGCAGGGAACAAGAGACCCAGTACTTC.

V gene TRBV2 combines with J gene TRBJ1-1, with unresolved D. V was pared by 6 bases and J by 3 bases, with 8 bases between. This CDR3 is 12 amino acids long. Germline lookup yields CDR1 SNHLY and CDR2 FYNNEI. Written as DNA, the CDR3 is TGTGCCAGCAGGGGGAGGTACACTGAAGCTTTCTTT. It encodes CASRGRYTEAFF.

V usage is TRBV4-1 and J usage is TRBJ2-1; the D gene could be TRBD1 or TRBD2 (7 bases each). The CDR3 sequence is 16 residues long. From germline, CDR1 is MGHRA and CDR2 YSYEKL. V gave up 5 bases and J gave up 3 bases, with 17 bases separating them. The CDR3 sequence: CASSTGEGRYYNEQFF. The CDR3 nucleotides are TGCGCCAGCAGCACAGGGGAGGGGCGATACTACAATGAGCAGTTCTTC.

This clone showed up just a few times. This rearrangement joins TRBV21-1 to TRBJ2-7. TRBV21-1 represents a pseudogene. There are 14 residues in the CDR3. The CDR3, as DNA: TGTGCCAGCAGCAAAAGGGCGGCCGGCTACGAGCAGTACTTC. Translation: CASSKRAAGYEQYF.

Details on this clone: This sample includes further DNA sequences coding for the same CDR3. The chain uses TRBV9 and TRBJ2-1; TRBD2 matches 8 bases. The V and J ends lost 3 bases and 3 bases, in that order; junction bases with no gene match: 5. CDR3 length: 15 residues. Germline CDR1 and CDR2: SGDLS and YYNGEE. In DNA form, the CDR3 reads TGTGCCAGCAGCGCGAGCAGCGGGAGCTACAATGAGCAGTTCTTC. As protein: CASSASSGSYNEQFF.

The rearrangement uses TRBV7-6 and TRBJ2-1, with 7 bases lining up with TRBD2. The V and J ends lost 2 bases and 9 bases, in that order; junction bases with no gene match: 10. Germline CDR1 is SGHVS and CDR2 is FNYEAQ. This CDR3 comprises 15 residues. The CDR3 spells CASSLSAMTSTEQFF. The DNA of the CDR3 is TGTGCCAGCAGCTTATCGGCCATGACTAGCACTGAGCAGTTCTTC.

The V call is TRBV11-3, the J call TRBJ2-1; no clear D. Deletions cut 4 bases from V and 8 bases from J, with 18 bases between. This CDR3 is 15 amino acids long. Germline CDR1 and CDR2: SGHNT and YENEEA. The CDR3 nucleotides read TGTGCCAGCAGCTCCCGCACTGGGGTTTTACATGAGCAGTTCTTC. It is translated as CASSSRTGVLHEQFF.

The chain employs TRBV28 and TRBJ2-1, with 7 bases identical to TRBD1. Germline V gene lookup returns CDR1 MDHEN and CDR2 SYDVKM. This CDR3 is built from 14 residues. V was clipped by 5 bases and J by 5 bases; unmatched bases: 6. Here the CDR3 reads CASSLGQYNNEQFF. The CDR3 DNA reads TGTGCCAGCAGTCTGGGACAGTACAACAATGAGCAGTTCTTC.